The rows below give T cell receptor beta chains drawn from one sample of a study of T cells in Graves' hyperthyroidism and ophthalmopathy. From the multiplex PCR reads, TCRdb called clonotypes with MiXCR, one entry per CDR3 protein. The table has 300,000 to 350,000 distinct CDR3 sequences, approximately 15% seen once. The sequenced material came from blood. The receptor set was obtained from a woman in her twenties or thirties with Graves' hyperthyroidism. Both conserved end residues are part of each CDR3.

CDR3: CASSLVRRGRSPLHF; V: TRBV28; J: TRBJ1-6
CDR3: CASSLRLGNLNEQFF; V: TRBV11-2; J: TRBJ2-1
CDR3: CASTPGTEETQYF; V: TRBV9; J: TRBJ2-5
CDR3: CASRSSGFTYNEQFF; V: TRBV12-3/TRBV12-4; J: TRBJ2-1
CDR3: CATRRGEFTGELFF; V: TRBV28; J: TRBJ2-2
CDR3: CASSIGLAGEGNEQFF; V: TRBV19; J: TRBJ2-1
CDR3: CSARARVAGEGTKYF; V: TRBV20-1; J: TRBJ2-5
CDR3: CASSLQSTSTEAFF; V: TRBV5-1; J: TRBJ1-1
CDR3: CASSDDLTHKTGYNEQFF; V: TRBV10-1; J: TRBJ2-1
CDR3: CASSDVSGRELFF; V: TRBV2; J: TRBJ2-2
CDR3: CASSALGAPDTQYF; V: TRBV7-9; J: TRBJ2-3
CDR3: CASSWGGVRFF; V: TRBV28; J: TRBJ2-1
CDR3: CASVQGFNAEAFF; V: TRBV6-1; J: TRBJ1-1
CDR3: CASSFLDRPNTEAFF; V: TRBV6-2/TRBV6-3; J: TRBJ1-1
CDR3: CATSGLGMAGELFF; V: TRBV15; J: TRBJ2-2
CDR3: CASSFPGLAGNNEQFF; V: TRBV28; J: TRBJ2-1
CDR3: CASSQVGTASNTEAFF; V: TRBV4-2; J: TRBJ1-1
CDR3: CASSFGPGGWGEQYF; V: TRBV12-3/TRBV12-4; J: TRBJ2-7
CDR3: CASRNGRSGSLYNEQFF; V: TRBV27; J: TRBJ2-1
CDR3: CASHSGSGETQYF; V: TRBV30; J: TRBJ2-5
CDR3: CASIPGGYTEAFF; V: TRBV12-3/TRBV12-4; J: TRBJ1-1
CDR3: CASSPSLFQETQYF; V: TRBV18; J: TRBJ2-5
CDR3: CASKGGLGVSYEQYF; V: TRBV10-2; J: TRBJ2-7
CDR3: CASSRLWGELNTEAFF; V: TRBV5-5; J: TRBJ1-1
CDR3: CASSLGRNSYEQYF; V: TRBV7-2; J: TRBJ2-7
CDR3: CASSFSGTRSAYEQYF; V: TRBV28; J: TRBJ2-7
CDR3: CASSLNRAKNIQYF; V: TRBV12-3/TRBV12-4; J: TRBJ2-4
CDR3: CASSPGVKNIQYF; V: TRBV12-3/TRBV12-4; J: TRBJ2-4
CDR3: CASTSGLWAEAFF; V: TRBV19; J: TRBJ1-1
CDR3: CASSGGMNTEAFF; V: TRBV27; J: TRBJ1-1
CDR3: CASSQEYPGGGNTIYF; V: TRBV4-2; J: TRBJ1-3
CDR3: CASETTGGWSSAKNIQYF; V: TRBV19; J: TRBJ2-4
CDR3: CASRYGRAITYEQYF; V: TRBV6-2/TRBV6-3; J: TRBJ2-7
CDR3: CASSEYKYSGANVLTF; V: TRBV25-1; J: TRBJ2-6
CDR3: CASSFAGGNYNEQFF; V: TRBV18; J: TRBJ2-1